This record concerns one TCR beta chain sequence. Antigen specificity is unknown. V was pared by 2 bases and J by 10 bases, with 9 bases between. Germline-derived CDR1 and CDR2 are GTSNPN and SVGIG (reference sequence). The CDR3 runs 11 residues. This record belongs to a study of cytomegalovirus exposure and HLA in healthy donors. The overall study: The 120 validation repertoires, a later analysis reported, used the same platform as the roughly 660 repertoires from the first cohort. Findings of the study overall: A few of the chains that were CMV-associated were confirmed in vitro to be specific for CMV antigens. Altogether, 150 to 200 TCR beta chains were recorded as cytomegalovirus-associated.

Profiling relied on immunoSEQ multiplex PCR, and the TCRdb table lists in-frame clones only, not all of them. The sample shows under 200,000 clones, 86% of them seen only once. The V call is TRBV30, the J call TRBJ2-1; D remains ambiguous. This clonotype was obtained from a woman aged 25 to 45 in good health and CMV-seronegative. The specimen was PBMCs. The CDR3: CAWSMAWEQFF. The DNA for the CDR3 is TGTGCCTGGAGTATGGCTTGGGAGCAGTTCTTC.